Each of the 13 T cell receptor beta chains below was sequenced from the same sample in a study of cytomegalovirus exposure and HLA in healthy donors. Primers: 60 Vbeta forward and 13 Jbeta reverse. The assay was immunoSEQ multiplex PCR, and TCRdb's table has in-frame clones only and misses some. The table includes approximately 170,000 clones, approximately 62% detected once. The sequenced sample consisted of PBMCs. These receptors came from a man in his fifties in good health and CMV-seronegative.

This clone occurred once. The V and J genes are TRBV4-2 and TRBJ2-1; D remains unclear. The V end lost 0 bases, the J end lost 3 bases, and 9 bases lay between the germline ends. Germline V gives CDR1 LGHNA, CDR2 YNFKEQ. This CDR3 comprises 15 residues. The CDR3 DNA sequence: TGTGCCAGCAGCCAAGAGGGTGGAGTCTACAATGAGCAGTTCTTC. This sequence encodes CASSQEGGVYNEQFF.

The V gene is TRBV19, the J gene TRBJ1-2, with 9 nucleotides matching TRBD1. The CDR3 is 15 amino acids. Germline CDR1 reads LNHDA; CDR2 reads SQIVND (reference sequence). After removal of 3 bases from V and 0 bases from J, the junction contained 2 bases not matched to a gene. CDR3 sequence reads: CASSIGQGPNYGYTF. CDR3 nucleotide sequence: TGTGCCAGTAGTATCGGACAGGGGCCTAACTATGGCTACACCTTC.

The V and J genes are TRBV11-2 and TRBJ1-2; TRBD1 matches at 8 bases. CDR1 and CDR2 from the germline V gene are SGHAT and FQNNGV. The CDR3 sequence is 15 residues long. Losses at the gene ends were 3 bases for V and 4 bases for J; bases not matched to a gene: 7. The CDR3 reads CASSFGQGKVYGYTF. DNA of the CDR3: TGTGCCAGCAGCTTCGGACAGGGCAAGGTCTATGGCTACACCTTC.

The chain joins TRBV28 to TRBJ1-2; no clear D. Germline values: CDR1 MDHEN, CDR2 SYDVKM. This CDR3 comprises 13 residues. V was pared by 7 bases and J by 6 bases, with 15 bases between. The CDR3: CASTLASRDGYTF. The CDR3 nucleotides read TGTGCCAGCACCCTGGCGTCACGGGATGGCTACACCTTC.

The V call is TRBV4-2, the J call TRBJ1-2; 8 bases align to TRBD1. Looked up from germline, CDR1 is LGHNA and CDR2 is YNFKEQ. The CDR3 spans 15 residues. Trimming removed 2 bases from V and 4 bases from J; junction bases left unmatched: 6. The CDR3 bases are TGTGCCAGCAGCCAACCGGACAGGGATGGCTATGGCTACACCTTC. Its translation is CASSQPDRDGYGYTF.

The chain combines TRBV5-6 with TRBJ1-2, with D maybe TRBD1 (5 bases). The CDR3 spans 13 residues. From germline, CDR1 is SGHDT and CDR2 YYEEEE. Trimming left V 4 bases short and J 8 bases short, with 15 bases between. CDR3 coding DNA: TGTGCCAGCAGCCGCCTACGGGGGGGAGGCTACACCTTC. It translates to CASSRLRGGGYTF.

A remark on this clone: This is likely a read error, given that the CDR3 carries no conserved phenylalanine or tryptophan at its end. The V and J genes are TRBV6-5 and TRBJ1-3; 9 bases align to TRBD1. V lost 2 bases to trimming and J lost 2 bases; unmatched junction nucleotides: 4. Germline CDR1 is MNHEY and CDR2 is SVGAGI. This CDR3 has 16 amino acids. The CDR3 coding sequence is TGTGCCAGCAGTTACGGGACAGGGAGGGCTGGAAACACCATATATCTT. Its translation is CASSYGTGRAGNTIYL.

V and J are TRBV5-4 and TRBJ1-2, with 9 positions matching TRBD1. The J segment lost 6 bases and the V segment lost 4 bases, leaving 7 bases of the junction unmatched. The CDR3 totals 14 residues. Looked up from germline, CDR1 is SGHNT and CDR2 is YYREEE (reference sequence). This CDR3 is CASSMGQGGNGYTF. DNA for the CDR3: TGTGCCAGCAGCATGGGACAGGGTGGGAATGGCTACACCTTC. Filled out from reference TRBV5-4 and TRBJ1-2, the complete variable domain reads ETGVTQSPTHLIKTRGQQVTLRCSSQSGHNTVSWYQQALGQGPQFIFQYYREEENGRGNFPPRFSGLQFPNYSSELNVNALELDDSALYLCASSMGQGGNGYTFGSGTRLTVV.

The chain is built from TRBV9 and TRBJ2-5; 10 nucleotides line up with TRBD2. V shed 4 bases and J 5 bases; nucleotides not matched to a gene: 8. In germline, CDR1 is SGDLS, CDR2 YYNGEE. The CDR3 runs to 15 residues. The CDR3 DNA follows: TGTGCCAGCAGCATTAGCGGGGGGCCGGGGGAGACCCAGTACTTC. Amino acids: CASSISGGPGETQYF.

The V and J genes are TRBV5-6 and TRBJ2-7, with 9 bases aligning to TRBD1. Trimming cost V 0 bases and J 2 bases; bases outside gene matches: 3. The CDR3 is 15 residues long. CDR1 is SGHDT, CDR2 YYEEEE, per germline. The CDR3 sequence: CASSLETGGPYEQYF. In DNA, the CDR3 is TGTGCCAGCAGCTTGGAGACAGGGGGACCCTACGAGCAGTACTTC.

This clone appeared a few times. The chain is built from TRBV5-6 and TRBJ1-2; a possible D gene is TRBD1 (6 bases). Germline assignment: CDR1 SGHDT and CDR2 YYEEEE. With 4 bases removed from V and 3 bases from J, the gap between germline ends came to 16 bases. This CDR3 has 15 residues. CDR3 coding DNA: TGTGCCAGCAGCCGACCGGGGGCGGGGGACTATGGCTACACCTTC. Protein product: CASSRPGAGDYGYTF.

The chain is built from TRBV5-1 and TRBJ2-2; tentative D call: TRBD1 (5 bases). The CDR3 is made up of 16 amino acids. The germline V gene encodes CDR1 SGHRS and CDR2 YFSETQ. V lost 4 bases and J lost 0, with 13 bases in between. The CDR3 region is CASSLPDTANTGELFF. DNA for the CDR3: TGCGCCAGCAGCCTTCCGGACACTGCGAACACCGGGGAGCTGTTTTTT. Looking up the rest from reference TRBV5-1 and TRBJ2-2 gives the full variable domain: KAGVTQTPRYLIKTRGQQVTLSCSPISGHRSVSWYQQTPGQGLQFLFEYFSETQRNKGNFPGRFSGRQFSNSRSEMNVSTLELGDSALYLCASSLPDTANTGELFFGEGSRLTVL.

This clone was observed a single time. The rearrangement links TRBV5-1 to TRBJ1-1; D possibly corresponds to TRBD1 (6 bases). The CDR3 loop spans 14 amino acids. Trimming stripped 0 bases from V and 4 bases from J, with 10 bases between. Germline assignment: CDR1 SGHRS and CDR2 YFSETQ. CDR3 nucleotide sequence: TGCGCCAGCAGCTTGGTCAGGGGTGGCACTGAAGCTTTCTTT. Its protein product is CASSLVRGGTEAFF.